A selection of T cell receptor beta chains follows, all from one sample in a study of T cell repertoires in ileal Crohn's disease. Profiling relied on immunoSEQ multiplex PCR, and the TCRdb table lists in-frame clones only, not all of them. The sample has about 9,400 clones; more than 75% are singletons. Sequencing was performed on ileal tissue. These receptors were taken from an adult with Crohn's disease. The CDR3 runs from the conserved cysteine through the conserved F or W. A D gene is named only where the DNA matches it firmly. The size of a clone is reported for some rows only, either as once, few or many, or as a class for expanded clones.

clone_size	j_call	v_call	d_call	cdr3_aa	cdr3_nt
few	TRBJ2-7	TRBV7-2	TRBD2	CASSKNRDYYEQYF	TGTGCCAGCAGCAAAAACCGGGACTACTACGAGCAGTACTTC
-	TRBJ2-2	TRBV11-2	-	CASSFTRTGELFF	TGTGCCAGCAGCTTCACTAGAACCGGGGAGCTGTTTTTT
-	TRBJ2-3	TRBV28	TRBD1	CASSRTGSSGGQYF	TGTGCCAGCAGTAGGACAGGCTCATCGGGCGGGCAGTATTTT
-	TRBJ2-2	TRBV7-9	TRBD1	CASSFRQGNTGELFF	TGTGCCAGCAGCTTTCGACAGGGGAACACCGGGGAGCTGTTTTTT
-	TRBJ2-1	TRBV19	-	CASSALQASYNEQFF	TGTGCCAGTAGTGCTTTACAGGCCTCCTACAATGAGCAGTTCTTC
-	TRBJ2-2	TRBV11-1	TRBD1	CASSSRDRGIPGELFF	TGTGCCAGCAGCTCGAGGGACAGGGGAATCCCCGGGGAGCTGTTTTTT
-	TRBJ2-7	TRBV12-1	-	CASSLGRRESYEQYF	TGTGCCAGCAGTTTAGGCAGACGGGAAAGCTACGAGCAGTACTTC
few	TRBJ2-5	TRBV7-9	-	CASSPTYRVWETQYF	TGTGCCAGCAGCCCGACGTACAGGGTTTGGGAGACCCAGTACTTC
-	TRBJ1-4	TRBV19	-	CASSMGPELFF	TGTGCCAGTAGTATGGGCCCAGAACTGTTTTTT
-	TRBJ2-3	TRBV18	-	CASSPSSTYTDTQYF	TGTGCCAGCTCCCCTTCCTCTACTTACACAGATACGCAGTATTTT
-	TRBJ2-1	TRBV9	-	CASSPRTNSYNEQFF	TGTGCCAGCAGCCCAAGGACTAACTCCTACAATGAGCAGTTCTTC
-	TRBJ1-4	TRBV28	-	CASSSTWAGEKLFF	TGTGCCAGCAGCTCAACCTGGGCCGGTGAAAAACTGTTTTTT
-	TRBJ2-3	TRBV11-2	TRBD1	CASSLVVDRFTDTQYF	TGTGCCAGCAGCTTAGTAGTGGACAGGTTTACAGATACGCAGTATTTT
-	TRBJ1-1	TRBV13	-	CASSGDFEPLRSTEAFF	TGTGCCAGCAGCGGGGACTTTGAGCCCCTTAGGAGCACTGAAGCTTTCTTT
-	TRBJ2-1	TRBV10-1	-	CASSGLPGQFF	TGCGCCAGCAGCGGACTCCCGGGGCAGTTCTTC
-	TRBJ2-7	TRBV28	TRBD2	CASSSKDSGFHEQYF	TGTGCCAGCAGTTCAAAGGATAGCGGGTTCCACGAGCAGTACTTC
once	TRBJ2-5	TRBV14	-	CASSRVQETQYF	TGTGCCAGCAGCCGCGTCCAAGAGACCCAGTACTTC
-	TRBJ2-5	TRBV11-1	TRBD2	CASSLNSGSLKTQYF	TGTGCCAGCAGCCTAAATAGCGGGAGCTTAAAGACCCAGTACTTC
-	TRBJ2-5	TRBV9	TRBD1	CASSVGQGRVSRETQYF	TGTGCCAGCAGCGTAGGACAGGGAAGGGTTAGTCGAGAGACCCAGTACTTC
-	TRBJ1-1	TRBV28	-	CASSSGLLNTEAFF	TGTGCCAGCAGTTCCGGACTGTTAAACACTGAAGCTTTCTTT
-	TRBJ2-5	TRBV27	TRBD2	CASRLAGQETQYF	TGTGCCAGCAGACTAGCGGGGCAGGAGACCCAGTACTTC
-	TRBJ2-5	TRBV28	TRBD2	CASMTAAAGGPKETQYF	TGTGCCAGCATGACAGCCGCGGCGGGAGGGCCGAAAGAGACCCAGTACTTC
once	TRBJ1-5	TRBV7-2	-	CASTLGGVDAPQHF	TGTGCCAGCACCTTAGGGGGGGTGGATGCGCCCCAGCATTTT
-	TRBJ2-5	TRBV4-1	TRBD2	CASSQMGLAQETQYF	TGCGCCAGCAGCCAAATGGGACTAGCTCAAGAGACCCAGTACTTC
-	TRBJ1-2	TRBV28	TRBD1	CASRTTGSWVGYTF	TGTGCCAGCAGGACGACAGGGTCGTGGGTTGGCTACACCTTC
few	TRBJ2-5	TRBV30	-	CAWSGQQGRETQYF	TGTGCCTGGAGTGGTCAACAGGGTCGCGAGACCCAGTACTTC
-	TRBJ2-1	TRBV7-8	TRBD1	CASSFDTGANEQFF	TGTGCCAGCAGCTTCGATACAGGGGCCAATGAGCAGTTCTTC
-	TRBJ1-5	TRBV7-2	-	CASSPGGGNQPQHF	TGTGCCAGCAGCCCCGGGGGGGGCAATCAGCCCCAGCATTTT
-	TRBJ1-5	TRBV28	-	CASSFLEFSNQPQHF	TGTGCCAGCAGTTTCCTAGAGTTTAGCAATCAGCCCCAGCATTTT
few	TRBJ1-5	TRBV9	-	CASSEQGLNQPQHF	TGTGCCAGCAGCGAACAGGGCCTCAATCAGCCCCAGCATTTT
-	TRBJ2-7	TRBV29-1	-	CSVRRDSYEQYF	TGCAGCGTCCGCAGGGATTCCTACGAGCAGTACTTC
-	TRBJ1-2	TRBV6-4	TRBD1	CASAGTENYGYTF	TGTGCCAGTGCCGGGACAGAAAACTATGGCTACACCTTC
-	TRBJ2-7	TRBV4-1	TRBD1	CASSQVGTGRSEQYF	TGCGCCAGCAGCCAAGTAGGGACAGGGCGCTCCGAGCAGTACTTC
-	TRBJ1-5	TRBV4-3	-	CASSQEWGLGQGNQPQHF	TGCGCCAGCAGCCAAGAGTGGGGCCTGGGGCAAGGCAATCAGCCCCAGCATTTT
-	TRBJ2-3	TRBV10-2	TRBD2	CASSEVLADFTDTQYF	TGCGCCAGCAGTGAGGTGCTAGCGGATTTCACAGATACGCAGTATTTT
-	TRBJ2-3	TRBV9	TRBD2	CASSVEPSGRRDTQYF	TGTGCCAGCAGCGTAGAGCCTAGCGGGAGGAGGGATACGCAGTATTTT
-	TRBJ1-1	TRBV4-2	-	CASSQFPGGSAFF	TGTGCCAGCAGCCAATTTCCCGGCGGTTCAGCTTTCTTT
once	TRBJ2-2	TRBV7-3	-	CASSLTAANTGELFF	TGTGCCAGCAGCTTAACAGCGGCGAACACCGGGGAGCTGTTTTTT
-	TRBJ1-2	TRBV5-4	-	CASSVDRNYGYTF	TGTGCCAGCAGCGTCGACAGGAACTATGGCTACACCTTC
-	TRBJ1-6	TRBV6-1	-	CASRRQNSPLHF	TGTGCCAGCAGAAGACAGAATTCACCCCTCCACTTT
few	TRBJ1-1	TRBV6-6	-	CASSYSTTGTTEAFF	TGTGCCAGCAGTTACTCTACAACAGGGACGACTGAAGCTTTCTTT
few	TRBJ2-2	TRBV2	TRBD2	CASSLLAGTGELFF	TGTGCCAGCAGTTTACTAGCGGGGACCGGGGAGCTGTTTTTT
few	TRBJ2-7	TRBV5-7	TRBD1	CASSNHPGQGNYEQYF	TGTGCCAGCAGCAACCACCCGGGACAGGGCAACTACGAGCAGTACTTC
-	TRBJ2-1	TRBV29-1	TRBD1	CSVEGDPTGSSYNEQFF	TGCAGCGTTGAAGGGGACCCGACAGGGAGCTCCTACAATGAGCAGTTCTTC
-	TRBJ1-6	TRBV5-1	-	CASSLGEFNSPLHF	TGCGCCAGCAGCTTGGGGGAGTTTAATTCACCCCTCCACTTT
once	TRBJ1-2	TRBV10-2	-	CASSEGSGRSSTYGYTF	TGCGCCAGCAGTGAAGGGTCAGGGCGGTCGAGTACCTATGGCTACACCTTC
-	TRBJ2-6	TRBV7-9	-	CASSRRGTGANVLTF	TGTGCCAGCAGCCGAAGGGGTACTGGGGCCAACGTCCTGACTTTC
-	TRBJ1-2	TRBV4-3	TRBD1	CASSPTWQDRGLDSYGYTF	TGCGCCAGCAGCCCTACATGGCAGGACAGGGGGCTGGATAGCTATGGCTACACCTTC